Given below is one TCR beta chain in context. This sample was taken from a study of cytomegalovirus exposure and HLA in healthy donors. Study-wide context: Early released data comprised around 79 million unique TCRs from HLA-typed donors.

Primers included in the PCR were 60 Vbeta and 13 Jbeta primers. Data came from immunoSEQ multiplex PCR; TCRdb stores just in-frame clones and leaves some out. Among around 150,000 clones, 87% were seen once, and the ten largest hold 0.85% to 1%. There are 16 residues in the CDR3. The V gene lost 0 bases and the J gene lost 0 bases, with 12 bases spanning the gap. CDR1 is LNHNV, CDR2 YYDKDF, per germline (reference sequence). The specimen was PBMCs. This sequence originates from a woman younger than 45 in good health and CMV-seronegative. This rearrangement joins TRBV15 to TRBJ2-7, with a tentative D call TRBD1 (5 bases). CDR3 nucleotides: TGTGCCACCAGCAGAGATAGGGGAACCCTCTCCTACGAGCAGTACTTC. It yields the protein CATSRDRGTLSYEQYF.